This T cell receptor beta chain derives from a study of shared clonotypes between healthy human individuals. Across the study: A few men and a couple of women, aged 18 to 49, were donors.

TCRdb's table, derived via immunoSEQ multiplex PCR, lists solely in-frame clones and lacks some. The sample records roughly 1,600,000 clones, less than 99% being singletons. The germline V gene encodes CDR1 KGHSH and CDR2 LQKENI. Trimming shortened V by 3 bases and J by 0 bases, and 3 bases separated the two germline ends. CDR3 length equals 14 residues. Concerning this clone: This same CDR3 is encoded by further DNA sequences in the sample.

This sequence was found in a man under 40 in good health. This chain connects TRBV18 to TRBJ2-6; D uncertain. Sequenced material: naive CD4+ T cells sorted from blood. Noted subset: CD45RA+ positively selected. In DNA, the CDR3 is TGTGCCAGCTCACCGGACTCTGGGGCCAACGTCCTGACTTTC. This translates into CASSPDSGANVLTF.